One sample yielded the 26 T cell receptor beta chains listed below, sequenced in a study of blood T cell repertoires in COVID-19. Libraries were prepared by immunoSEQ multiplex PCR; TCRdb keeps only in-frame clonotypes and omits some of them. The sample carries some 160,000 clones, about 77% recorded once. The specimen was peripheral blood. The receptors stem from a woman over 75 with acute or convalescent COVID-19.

CDR3 sequence reads: CAIMTGTRNKLSPASTDTQYF. Here the CDR3 DNA reads TGTGCCATCATGACCGGGACTAGAAACAAACTCTCGCCGGCTAGCACAGATACGCAGTATTTT. The chain couples TRBV10-3 to TRBJ2-3; 8 bases align to TRBD2. The ends lost 7 bases at V and 0 bases at J; junction bases unmatched: 24. CDR3 length: 21 amino acids. Germline V lookup: CDR1 ENHRY, CDR2 SYGVKD.

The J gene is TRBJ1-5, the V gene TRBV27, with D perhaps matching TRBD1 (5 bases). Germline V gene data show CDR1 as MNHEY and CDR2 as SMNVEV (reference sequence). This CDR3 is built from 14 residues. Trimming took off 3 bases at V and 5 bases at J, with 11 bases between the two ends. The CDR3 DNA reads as TGTGCCAGCAGTTTCCGGGGGACCGATCAGCCCCAGCATTTT. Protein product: CASSFRGTDQPQHF.

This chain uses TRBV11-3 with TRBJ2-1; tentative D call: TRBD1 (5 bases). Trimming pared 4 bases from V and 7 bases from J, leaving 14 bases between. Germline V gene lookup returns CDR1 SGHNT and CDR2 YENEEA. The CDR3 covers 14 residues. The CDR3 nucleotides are TGTGCCAGCAGCTCCCAGGGTCTGGTAAATGAGCAGTTCTTC. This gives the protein CASSSQGLVNEQFF. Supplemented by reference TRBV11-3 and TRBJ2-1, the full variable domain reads EAGVVQSPRYKIIEKKQPVAFWCNPISGHNTLYWYLQNLGQGPELLIRYENEEAVDDSQLPKDRFSAERLKGVDSTLKIQPAELGDSAVYLCASSSQGLVNEQFFGPGTRLTVL.

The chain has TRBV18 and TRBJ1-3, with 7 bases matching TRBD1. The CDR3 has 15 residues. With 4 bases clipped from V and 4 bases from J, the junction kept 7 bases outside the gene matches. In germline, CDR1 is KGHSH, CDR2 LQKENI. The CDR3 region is CASSLGQAGGNTIYF. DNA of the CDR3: TGTGCCAGCTCACTCGGACAGGCGGGGGGAAACACCATATATTTT. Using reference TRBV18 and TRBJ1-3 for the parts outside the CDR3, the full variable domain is NAGVMQNPRHLVRRRGQEARLRCSPMKGHSHVYWYRQLPEEGLKFMVYLQKENIIDESGMPKERFSAEFPKEGPSILRIQQVVRGDSAAYFCASSLGQAGGNTIYFGEGSWLTVV.

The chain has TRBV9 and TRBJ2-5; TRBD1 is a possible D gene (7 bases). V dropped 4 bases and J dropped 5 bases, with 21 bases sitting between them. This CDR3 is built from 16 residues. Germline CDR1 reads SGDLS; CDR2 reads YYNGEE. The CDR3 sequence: CASSLAGGGLGETQYF. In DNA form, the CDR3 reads TGTGCCAGCAGCCTAGCCGGAGGGGGCTTGGGCGAGACCCAGTACTTC. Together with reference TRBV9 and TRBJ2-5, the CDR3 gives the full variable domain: DSGVTQTPKHLITATGQRVTLRCSPRSGDLSVYWYQQSLDQGLQFLIQYYNGEERAKGNILERFSAQQFPDLHSELNLSSLELGDSALYFCASSLAGGGLGETQYFGPGTRLLVL.

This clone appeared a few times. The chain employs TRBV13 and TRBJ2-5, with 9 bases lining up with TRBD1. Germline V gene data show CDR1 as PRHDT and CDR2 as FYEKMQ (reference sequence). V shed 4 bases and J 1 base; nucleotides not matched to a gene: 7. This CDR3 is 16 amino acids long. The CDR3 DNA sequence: TGTGCCAGCAGCTCCACCGGGACAGGGACCCAAGAGACCCAGTACTTC. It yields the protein CASSSTGTGTQETQYF.

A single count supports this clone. For the CDR3, the DNA is TGCGCCAGCAGCCAAGAACGTGGGGGACTTACCACAGATACGCAGTATTTT. Translating it yields CASSQERGGLTTDTQYF. The rearrangement joins TRBV4-1 to TRBJ2-3; maybe TRBD2 (6 bases). Germline V lookup: CDR1 MGHRA, CDR2 YSYEKL. The CDR3 runs to 17 residues. V was shortened by 0 bases and J by 2 bases, with 15 bases between the two germline ends.

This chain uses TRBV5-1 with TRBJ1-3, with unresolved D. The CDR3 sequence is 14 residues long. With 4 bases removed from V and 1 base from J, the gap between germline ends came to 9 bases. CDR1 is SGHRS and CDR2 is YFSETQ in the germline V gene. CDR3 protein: CASSLSVSGNTIYF. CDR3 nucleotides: TGCGCCAGCAGCCTATCGGTGTCTGGAAACACCATATATTTT.

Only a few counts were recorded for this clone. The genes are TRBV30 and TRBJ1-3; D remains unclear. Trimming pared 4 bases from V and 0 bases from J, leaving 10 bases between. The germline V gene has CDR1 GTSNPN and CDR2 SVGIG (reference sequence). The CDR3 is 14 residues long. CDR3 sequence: CAWNIGNSGNTIYF. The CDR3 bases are TGTGCCTGGAACATTGGCAACTCTGGAAACACCATATATTTT. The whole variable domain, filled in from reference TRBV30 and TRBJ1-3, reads SQTIHQWPATLVQPVGSPLSLECTVEGTSNPNLYWYRQAAGRGLQLLFYSVGIGQISSEVPQNLSASRPQDRQFILSSKKLLLSDSGFYLCAWNIGNSGNTIYFGEGSWLTVV.

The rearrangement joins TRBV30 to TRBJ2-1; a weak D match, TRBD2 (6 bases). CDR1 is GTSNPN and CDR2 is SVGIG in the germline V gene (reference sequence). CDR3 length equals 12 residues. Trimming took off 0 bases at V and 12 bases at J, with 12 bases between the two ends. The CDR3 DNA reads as TGTGCCTGGAGTGTACTGGGAGGAGCGCAGTTCTTC. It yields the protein CAWSVLGGAQFF.

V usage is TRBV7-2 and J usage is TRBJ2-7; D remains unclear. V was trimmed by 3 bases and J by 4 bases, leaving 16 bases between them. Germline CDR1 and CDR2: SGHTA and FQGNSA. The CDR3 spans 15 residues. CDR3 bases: TGTGCCAGCAGCTTCGGCCAAGGAGTTAATTACGAGCAGTACTTC. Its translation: CASSFGQGVNYEQYF.

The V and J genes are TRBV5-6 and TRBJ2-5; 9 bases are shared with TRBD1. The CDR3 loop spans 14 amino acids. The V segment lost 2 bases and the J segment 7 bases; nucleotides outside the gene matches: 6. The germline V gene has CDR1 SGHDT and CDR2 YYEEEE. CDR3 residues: CASSFPGQGVTQYF. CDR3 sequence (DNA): TGTGCCAGCAGCTTCCCGGGACAGGGTGTGACCCAGTACTTC.

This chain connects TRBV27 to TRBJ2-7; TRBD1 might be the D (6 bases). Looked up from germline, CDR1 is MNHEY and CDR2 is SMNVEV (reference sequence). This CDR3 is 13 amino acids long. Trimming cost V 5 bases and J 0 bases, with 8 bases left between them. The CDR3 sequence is CASSGQSSYEQYF. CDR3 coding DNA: TGTGCCAGCAGTGGACAGAGCTCCTACGAGCAGTACTTC.

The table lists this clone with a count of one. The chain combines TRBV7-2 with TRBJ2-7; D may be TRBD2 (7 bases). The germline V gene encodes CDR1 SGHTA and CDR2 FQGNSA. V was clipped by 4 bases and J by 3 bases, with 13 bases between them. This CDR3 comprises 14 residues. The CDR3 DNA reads TGTGCCAGCAGCTCCTGGGGGGGCAGCTACGAGCAGTACTTC. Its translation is CASSSWGGSYEQYF.

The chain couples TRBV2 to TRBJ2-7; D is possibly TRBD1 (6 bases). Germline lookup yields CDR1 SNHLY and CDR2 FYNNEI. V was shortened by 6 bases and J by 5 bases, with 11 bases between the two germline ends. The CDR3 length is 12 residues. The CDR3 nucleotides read TGTGCCAGCAGGGGCAGGGGCCACGAGCAGTACTTC. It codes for CASRGRGHEQYF. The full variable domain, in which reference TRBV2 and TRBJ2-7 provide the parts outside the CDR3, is EPEVTQTPSHQVTQMGQEVILRCVPISNHLYFYWYRQILGQKVEFLVSFYNNEISEKSEIFDDQFSVERPDGSNFTLKIRSTKLEDSAMYFCASRGRGHEQYFGPGTRLTVT.

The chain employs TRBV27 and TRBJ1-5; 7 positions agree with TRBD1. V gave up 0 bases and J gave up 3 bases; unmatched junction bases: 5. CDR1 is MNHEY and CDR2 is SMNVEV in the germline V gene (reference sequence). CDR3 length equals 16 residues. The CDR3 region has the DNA TGTGCCAGCAGTTTATCGGCAGGGGGAAACAATCAGCCCCAGCATTTT. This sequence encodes CASSLSAGGNNQPQHF.

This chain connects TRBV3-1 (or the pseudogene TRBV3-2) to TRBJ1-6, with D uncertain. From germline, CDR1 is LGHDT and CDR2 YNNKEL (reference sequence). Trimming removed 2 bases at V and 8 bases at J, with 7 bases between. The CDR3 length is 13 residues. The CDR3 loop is CASSQSRDSPLHF. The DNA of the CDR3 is TGTGCCAGCAGCCAAAGTAGAGATTCACCCCTCCACTTT.

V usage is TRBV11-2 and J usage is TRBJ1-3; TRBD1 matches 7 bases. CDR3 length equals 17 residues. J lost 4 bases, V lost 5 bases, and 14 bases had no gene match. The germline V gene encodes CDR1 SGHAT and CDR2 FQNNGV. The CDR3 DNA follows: TGTGCCAGCAGCCCTGGGAGACCGACAGGGTCAGGAAACACCATATATTTT. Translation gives CASSPGRPTGSGNTIYF.

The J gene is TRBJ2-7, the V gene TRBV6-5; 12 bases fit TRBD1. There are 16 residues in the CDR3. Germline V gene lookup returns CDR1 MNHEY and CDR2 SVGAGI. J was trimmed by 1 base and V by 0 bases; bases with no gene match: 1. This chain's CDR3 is CASSYSGQGASYEQYF. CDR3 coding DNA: TGTGCCAGCAGTTACTCGGGACAGGGGGCGTCCTACGAGCAGTACTTC.

CDR3 sequence reads: CASSQTGGSGYTF. In DNA form, the CDR3 reads TGTGCCAGCAGCCAAACAGGGGGCAGCGGCTACACCTTC. V and J are TRBV7-9 and TRBJ1-2; 9 bases line up with TRBD1. V was pared by 5 bases and J by 8 bases, with 6 bases of the junction left unmatched. The V gene's germline CDR1 is SEHNR and CDR2 FQNEAQ (reference sequence). This CDR3 has 13 amino acids.

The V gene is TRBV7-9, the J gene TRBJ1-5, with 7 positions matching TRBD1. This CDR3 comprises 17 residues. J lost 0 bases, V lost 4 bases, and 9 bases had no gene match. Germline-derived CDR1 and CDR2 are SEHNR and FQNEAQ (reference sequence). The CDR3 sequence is CASSSTLTGYSNQPQHF. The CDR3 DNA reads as TGTGCCAGCAGCTCAACCCTGACAGGGTATAGCAATCAGCCCCAGCATTTT.

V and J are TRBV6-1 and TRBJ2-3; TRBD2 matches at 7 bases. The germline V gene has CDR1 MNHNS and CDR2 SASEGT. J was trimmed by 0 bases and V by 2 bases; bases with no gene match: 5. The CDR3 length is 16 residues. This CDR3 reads CASSEIERGSTDTQYF. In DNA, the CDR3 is TGTGCCAGCAGTGAAATCGAGCGGGGAAGCACAGATACGCAGTATTTT.

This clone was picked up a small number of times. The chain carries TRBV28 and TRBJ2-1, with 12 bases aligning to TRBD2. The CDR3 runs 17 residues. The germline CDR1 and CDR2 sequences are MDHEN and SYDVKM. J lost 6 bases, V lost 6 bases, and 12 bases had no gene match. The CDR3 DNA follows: TGTGCCAGCAGCTCTTGGACTAGCGGGGAACATCGCAATGAGCAGTTCTTC. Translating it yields CASSSWTSGEHRNEQFF. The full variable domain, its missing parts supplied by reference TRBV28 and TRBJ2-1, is DVKVTQSSRYLVKRTGEKVFLECVQDMDHENMFWYRQDPGLGLRLIYFSYDVKMKEKGDIPEGYSVSREKKERFSLILESASTNQTSMYLCASSSWTSGEHRNEQFFGPGTRLTVL.

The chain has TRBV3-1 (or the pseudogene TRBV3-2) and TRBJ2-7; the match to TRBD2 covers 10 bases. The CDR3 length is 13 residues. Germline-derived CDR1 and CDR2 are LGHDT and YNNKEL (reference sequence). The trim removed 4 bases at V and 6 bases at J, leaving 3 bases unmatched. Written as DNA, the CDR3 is TGTGCCAGCAGCCTAGTAGCGGGAGGCGAGCAGTACTTC. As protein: CASSLVAGGEQYF.

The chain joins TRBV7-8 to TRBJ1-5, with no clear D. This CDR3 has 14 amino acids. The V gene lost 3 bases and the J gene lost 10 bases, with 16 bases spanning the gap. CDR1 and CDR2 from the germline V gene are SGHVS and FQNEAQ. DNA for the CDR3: TGTGCCAGCAGCTTTCGGAGGACTGGACTTCCCCAGCATTTT. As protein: CASSFRRTGLPQHF.

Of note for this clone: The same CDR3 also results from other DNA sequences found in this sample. The CDR3 DNA sequence: TGTGCCAGCAGCCTCGACAGGAACACCGGGGAGCTGTTTTTT. Encoded protein: CASSLDRNTGELFF. The genes are TRBV11-2 and TRBJ2-2; D possibly corresponds to TRBD1 (5 bases). Germline values: CDR1 SGHAT, CDR2 FQNNGV. The CDR3 has 14 residues. Trimming removed 5 bases from V and 1 base from J, with 8 bases in between.